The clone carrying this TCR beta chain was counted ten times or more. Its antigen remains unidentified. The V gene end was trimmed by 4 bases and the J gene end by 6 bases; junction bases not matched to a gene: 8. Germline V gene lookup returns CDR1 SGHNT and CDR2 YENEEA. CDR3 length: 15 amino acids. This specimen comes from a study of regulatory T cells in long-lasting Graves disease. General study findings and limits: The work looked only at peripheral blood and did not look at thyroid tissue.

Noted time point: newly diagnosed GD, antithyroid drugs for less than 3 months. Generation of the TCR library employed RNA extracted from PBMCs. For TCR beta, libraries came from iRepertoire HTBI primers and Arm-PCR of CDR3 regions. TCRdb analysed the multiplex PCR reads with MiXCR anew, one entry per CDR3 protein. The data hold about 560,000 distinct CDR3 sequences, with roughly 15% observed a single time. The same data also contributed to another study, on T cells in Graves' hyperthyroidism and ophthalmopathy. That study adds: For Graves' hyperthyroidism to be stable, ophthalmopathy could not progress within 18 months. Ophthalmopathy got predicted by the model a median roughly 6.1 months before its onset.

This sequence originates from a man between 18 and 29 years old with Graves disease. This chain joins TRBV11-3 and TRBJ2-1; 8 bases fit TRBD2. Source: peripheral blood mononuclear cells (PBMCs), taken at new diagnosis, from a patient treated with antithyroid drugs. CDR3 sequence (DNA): TGTGCCAGCAGCTGGGGCGGGAGGTCCCCCAATGAGCAGTTCTTC. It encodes CASSWGGRSPNEQFF.